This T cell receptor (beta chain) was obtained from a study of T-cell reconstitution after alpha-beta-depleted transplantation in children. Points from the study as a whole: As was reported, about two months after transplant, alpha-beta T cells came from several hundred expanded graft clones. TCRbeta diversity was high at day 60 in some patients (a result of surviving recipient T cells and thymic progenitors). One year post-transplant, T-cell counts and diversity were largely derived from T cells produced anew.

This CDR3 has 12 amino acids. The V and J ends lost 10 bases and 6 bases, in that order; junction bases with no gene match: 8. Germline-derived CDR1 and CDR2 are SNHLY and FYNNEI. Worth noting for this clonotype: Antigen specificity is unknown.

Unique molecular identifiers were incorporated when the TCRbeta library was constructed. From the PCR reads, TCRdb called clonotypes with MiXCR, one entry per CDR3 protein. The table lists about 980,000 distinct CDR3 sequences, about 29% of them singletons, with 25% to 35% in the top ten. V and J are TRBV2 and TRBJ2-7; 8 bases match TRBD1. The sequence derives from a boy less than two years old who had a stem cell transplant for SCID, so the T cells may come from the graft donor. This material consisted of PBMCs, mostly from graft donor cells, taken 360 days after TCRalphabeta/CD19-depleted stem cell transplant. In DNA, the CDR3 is TGTGCCATAGGACAGGGAAGATCCGAGCAGTACTTC. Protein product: CAIGQGRSEQYF.